The sequence of this T cell receptor beta chain was determined in a study of CD8 T cell repertoires and HIV-1 epitope variants. About the research overall: Epitopes were three Gag families plus Nef HW9 and YT9. 1M T cells were kept uncultured as a baseline. Study outcomes and limitations: This assay reports beta chains of antigen-expanded cells, not T cell function.

Details on this clone: Its cognate antigen is unknown.

The germline V gene has CDR1 MNHEY and CDR2 SMNVEV (reference sequence). V was clipped by 4 bases and J by 11 bases, with 20 bases between them. This CDR3 contains 14 residues. Produced via immunoSEQ multiplex PCR; TCRdb's table is partial and in-frame only. The table includes a few thousand clones, 60% to 70% detected once. The clonotype comes from a male donor with HIV. This chain connects TRBV27 to TRBJ1-1, with unresolved D. Sequencing was carried out using cultured CD8+ T cells derived from PBMCs. The chain's CDR3 is CASSSFRTHKYAFF. CDR3 bases: TGTGCCAGCAGTTCGTTTCGGACCCATAAGTATGCTTTCTTT.